Shown below are 23 T cell receptor beta chains from a single sample sequenced in a study of blood T cell repertoires in COVID-19. Method: immunoSEQ multiplex PCR; TCRdb's copy keeps in-frame clones and lacks some. Among approximately 90,000 clones listed, over 70% were seen once. The material sequenced was peripheral blood. These receptors all come from an older man with active or convalescent COVID-19.

This clone was seen more than once but under ten times. The rearrangement uses TRBV4-2 and TRBJ1-6; D is possibly TRBD1 (5 bases). The CDR3 extends over 13 amino acids. The germline V gene has CDR1 LGHNA and CDR2 YNFKEQ. V gave up 0 bases and J gave up 10 bases, with 7 bases separating them. CDR3 in DNA: TGTGCCAGCAGCCAAGATTCAGGGTCACCCCTCCACTTT. This translates into CASSQDSGSPLHF.

V is TRBV2 and J is TRBJ1-4, with a tentative D call TRBD1 (5 bases). V shed 4 bases and J shed 8 bases, with 20 bases lying between them. The CDR3 runs to 16 residues. CDR1 is SNHLY, CDR2 FYNNEI, per germline. CDR3 protein: CASSGAQGVKGEKLFF. The CDR3 DNA reads as TGTGCCAGCAGTGGGGCTCAGGGCGTTAAGGGGGAAAAACTGTTTTTT.

The V gene is TRBV7-9, the J gene TRBJ2-1; 10 nucleotides match TRBD2. V dropped 7 bases and J dropped 2; count of bases not matched to a gene: 5. The CDR3 consists of 15 residues. Germline values: CDR1 SEHNR, CDR2 FQNEAQ (reference sequence). The CDR3 sequence: CASTFSGGAYNEQFF. DNA of the CDR3: TGTGCCAGCACCTTCAGCGGGGGGGCCTACAATGAGCAGTTCTTC.

The chain links TRBV9 to TRBJ1-1; the D is unclear. The CDR3 loop spans 12 amino acids. V lost 3 bases and J lost 4, with 7 bases in between. Per germline, CDR1 SGDLS and CDR2 YYNGEE. The CDR3 sequence is CASSGVTTEAFF. Here the CDR3 DNA reads TGTGCCAGCAGCGGAGTCACCACTGAAGCTTTCTTT.

The V call is TRBV3-1 (or the pseudogene TRBV3-2), the J call TRBJ1-5, with 10 positions matching TRBD1. Germline lookup yields CDR1 LGHDT and CDR2 YNNKEL (reference sequence). Trimming removed 3 bases from V and 2 bases from J; junction bases left unmatched: 4. The CDR3 contains 16 residues. The CDR3 region is CASSQAGTGGNQPQHF. The CDR3 bases are TGTGCCAGCAGCCAGGCCGGGACAGGGGGCAATCAGCCCCAGCATTTT.

V and J are TRBV4-3 and TRBJ2-7, with 12 bases lining up with TRBD2. The ends lost 4 bases at V and 3 bases at J; junction bases unmatched: 4. Germline CDR1 LGHNA, CDR2 YSLEER. CDR3 length equals 15 residues. The CDR3 region is CASSRRLAGVYEQYF. As DNA, the CDR3 is TGCGCCAGCAGCCGCCGACTAGCGGGGGTCTACGAGCAGTACTTC.

The chain carries TRBV2 and TRBJ2-1; 7 bases line up with TRBD2. Trimming removed 7 bases from V and 0 bases from J; junction bases left unmatched: 9. Germline V gene sequence: CDR1 SNHLY, CDR2 FYNNEI. The CDR3 sequence is 16 residues long. The CDR3 here is CASNGGVGSSYNEQFF. The CDR3 bases are TGTGCCAGCAATGGGGGGGTTGGTAGCTCCTACAATGAGCAGTTCTTC.

The V gene is TRBV7-6, the J gene TRBJ1-5; 12 bases fit TRBD1. Germline V CDR1 and CDR2: SGHVS, FNYEAQ. Trimming took 5 bases from V and 2 from J; bases not matched to a gene: 7. This CDR3 is built from 17 residues. CDR3 sequence (DNA): TGTGCCAGCAGCGGGGACAGGGGGCGGCGCGGCAATCAGCCCCAGCATTTT. Its protein product is CASSGDRGRRGNQPQHF.

The chain uses TRBV3-1 (or the pseudogene TRBV3-2) and TRBJ1-2; TRBD1 matches 10 bases. J was trimmed by 8 bases and V by 4 bases; bases with no gene match: 4. The germline gives CDR1 LGHDT, CDR2 YNNKEL (reference sequence). The CDR3 has 13 amino acids. CDR3 residues: CASSPGQGGGYTF. CDR3 nucleotide sequence: TGTGCCAGCAGCCCTGGACAGGGGGGAGGCTACACCTTC.

The V gene is TRBV7-9, the J gene TRBJ2-3; 7 bases align to TRBD2. This CDR3 is built from 15 residues. CDR1 is SEHNR, CDR2 FQNEAQ, per germline (reference sequence). Losses at the gene ends were 4 bases for V and 6 bases for J; bases not matched to a gene: 10. The CDR3 bases are TGTGCCAGCAGCTCCGGGGACTACCCCGGCGATACGCAGTATTTT. This translates into CASSSGDYPGDTQYF.

For the CDR3, the DNA is TGTGCCAGCAGTTTAATCTTGCAGGGAACCTCGTTAAACTATGGCTACACCTTC. It encodes CASSLILQGTSLNYGYTF. The rearrangement links TRBV28 to TRBJ1-2, with a possible D match to TRBD1 (5 bases). From germline, CDR1 is MDHEN and CDR2 SYDVKM. Trimming left V 2 bases short and J 2 bases short, with 21 bases between. The CDR3 runs 18 residues.

The genes are TRBV4-3 and TRBJ2-2, with a possible D match to TRBD1 (5 bases). The germline V gene encodes CDR1 LGHNA and CDR2 YSLEER. The CDR3 has 14 amino acids. Trimming took 4 bases from V and 5 from J, leaving 11 bases between them. CDR3 loop: CASSLHKGTGELFF. The CDR3 coding sequence is TGCGCCAGCAGCCTCCACAAGGGGACCGGGGAGCTGTTTTTT.

CDR3 in amino acids: CSVQQGGNQPQHF. DNA of the CDR3: TGCAGCGTCCAACAGGGTGGCAATCAGCCCCAGCATTTT. The rearrangement links TRBV29-1 to TRBJ1-5; weak D call: TRBD1 (6 bases). The CDR3 runs 13 residues. V lost 6 bases and J lost 2, with 11 bases in between. Germline V lookup: CDR1 SQVTM, CDR2 ANQGSEA.

This sequence joins TRBV15 and TRBJ2-3, with 8 bases matching TRBD1. The CDR3 loop spans 16 amino acids. V dropped 3 bases and J dropped 6; count of bases not matched to a gene: 11. CDR1 is LNHNV, CDR2 YYDKDF, per germline (reference sequence). The CDR3 sequence is CATSSPGGQRADTQYF. The DNA for the CDR3 is TGTGCCACCAGCAGCCCAGGGGGCCAGCGGGCGGATACGCAGTATTTT.

The rearrangement uses TRBV5-1 and TRBJ2-3, with TRBD1 as a possible D gene (8 bases). Trimming left V 1 base short and J 2 bases short, with 14 bases between. Germline assignment: CDR1 SGHRS and CDR2 YFSETQ. The CDR3 is 16 residues long. The CDR3 nucleotides are TGCGCCAGCAGCTTGACAGGGGGGGCCGTCACAGATACGCAGTATTTT. Translating it yields CASSLTGGAVTDTQYF.

The chain combines TRBV3-1 (or the pseudogene TRBV3-2) with TRBJ1-1; possibly TRBD1 for D (5 bases). V lost 0 bases, J lost 1 base, and 9 bases lay in between. CDR1 and CDR2 (germline): LGHDT, YNNKEL (reference sequence). The CDR3 is 15 residues long. The CDR3: CASSQEGVANTEAFF. The CDR3 nucleotides are TGTGCCAGCAGCCAAGAAGGGGTTGCGAACACTGAAGCTTTCTTT.

This rearrangement joins TRBV6-5 to TRBJ2-7; D possibly corresponds to TRBD1 (5 bases). CDR1 is MNHEY and CDR2 is SVGAGI in the germline V gene. This CDR3 is 12 amino acids long. The V gene lost 2 bases and the J gene lost 3 bases, with 5 bases spanning the gap. CDR3 protein: CASSYDSYEQYF. CDR3 DNA: TGTGCCAGCAGTTACGACAGCTACGAGCAGTACTTC.

This chain joins TRBV5-1 and TRBJ1-4, with 7 bases that match TRBD1. Germline V gene lookup returns CDR1 SGHRS and CDR2 YFSETQ. The length of the CDR3 is 14 residues. V shed 4 bases and J 5 bases; nucleotides not matched to a gene: 5. CDR3 sequence (DNA): TGCGCCAGCAGCACTGAACAGGGGAATGAAAAACTGTTTTTT. This codes for CASSTEQGNEKLFF.

In DNA, the CDR3 is TGTGCCAGCAGTTACTCGACAGTTGGTTCACCCCTCCACTTT. Amino acids: CASSYSTVGSPLHF. The chain recombines TRBV6-6 with TRBJ1-6, with D possibly TRBD1 on 5 matching bases. The germline V and J ends were trimmed by 0 bases and 9 bases, with 9 bases remaining between them. CDR3 length: 14 amino acids. Germline CDR1 is MNHNY and CDR2 is SVGAGI (reference sequence).

This clone was counted a few times. The chain is built from TRBV6-4 and TRBJ1-1; 11 nucleotides match TRBD1. The CDR3 sequence is 14 residues long. J was trimmed by 4 bases and V by 4 bases; bases with no gene match: 2. The germline V gene has CDR1 MRHNA and CDR2 SNTAGT. In DNA form, the CDR3 reads TGTGCCAGCAGTGCCGGGACAGGGGGCACTGAAGCTTTCTTT. Its protein product is CASSAGTGGTEAFF.

The chain has TRBV5-1 and TRBJ2-5; TRBD2 agrees at 9 bases. The CDR3 extends over 14 amino acids. With V trimmed by 4 bases and J by 6 bases, 7 bases remained unmatched. The V gene's germline CDR1 is SGHRS and CDR2 YFSETQ. The CDR3 bases are TGCGCCAGCAGCACCGCGGGGGGGGATAAGACCCAGTACTTC. Residues: CASSTAGGDKTQYF.

This clone is a singleton in its sample. This rearrangement joins TRBV7-2 to TRBJ1-4; perhaps TRBD1 as D (6 bases). V lost 4 bases and J lost 7, with 13 bases in between. The germline CDR1 and CDR2 sequences are SGHTA and FQGNSA. The CDR3 contains 14 residues. The CDR3 loop is CASSSTGLGEKLFF. CDR3 coding DNA: TGTGCCAGCAGCTCTACAGGGTTGGGTGAAAAACTGTTTTTT.

This clone was found a few times. The chain couples TRBV10-3 to TRBJ1-4, with no clear D. The length of the CDR3 is 14 residues. Germline CDR1 reads ENHRY; CDR2 reads SYGVKD. Trimming took off 6 bases at V and 3 bases at J, with 11 bases between the two ends. CDR3 in DNA: TGTGCCATCAGCCAAGGCAGGCCTAATGAAAAACTGTTTTTT. This sequence encodes CAISQGRPNEKLFF.